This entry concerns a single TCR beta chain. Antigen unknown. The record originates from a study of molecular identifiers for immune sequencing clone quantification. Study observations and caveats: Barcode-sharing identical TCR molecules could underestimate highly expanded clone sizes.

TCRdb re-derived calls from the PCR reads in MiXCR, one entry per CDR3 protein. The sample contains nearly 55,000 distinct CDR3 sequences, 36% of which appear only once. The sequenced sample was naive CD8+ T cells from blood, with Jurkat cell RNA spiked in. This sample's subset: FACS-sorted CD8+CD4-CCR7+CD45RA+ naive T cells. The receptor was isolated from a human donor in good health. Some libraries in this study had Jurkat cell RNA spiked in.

In DNA form, the CDR3 reads TGTGCCAGCAGCCAAGACAGATCCTACGAGCAGTACTTC. Protein product: CASSQDRSYEQYF. The chain combines TRBV4-2 with TRBJ2-7, with D unresolved. Trimming took 0 bases from V and 1 from J, leaving 4 bases between them. The germline V gene has CDR1 LGHNA and CDR2 YNFKEQ. The CDR3 spans 13 residues.